This T cell receptor beta chain derives from a study of TIL therapy for anti-PD-1-resistant metastatic lung cancer. Overall study: Patients had a median age of about 55 years (range about 35-80). Median tumor mutation burden was 1.5 mutations per megabase.

This sample's time point: pre-treatment sample, taken before nivolumab and TIL therapy. Patients were adults with stage 4 NSCLC. The libraries were made with immunoSEQ v3. The table came from immunoSEQ multiplex PCR; TCRdb's copy has only in-frame clones and leaves some out. The sample holds tens of thousands of clones, roughly 70% seen once. Only a few counts were recorded for this clone. Germline lookup yields CDR1 MDHEN and CDR2 SYDVKM. CDR3 size: 14 residues. V was pared by 7 bases and J by 1 base, with 13 bases between. Sequenced material: blood, taken at baseline. The TCR was taken from a person aged 25-85 years with non-small cell lung cancer. The chain links TRBV28 to TRBJ1-2; perhaps TRBD1 as D (5 bases). CDR3: CASIRDSFNYGYTF. The CDR3 bases are TGTGCCAGCATCCGAGACAGCTTTAACTATGGCTACACCTTC.